One T cell receptor (beta chain) is described in this entry. Only one count was recorded for this clone. No antigen is known for it. No much larger clone exists at a distance of one base, and base qualities are not known. Patients with a history of autoimmune disease or receiving systemic immunosuppression were excluded from the trial. In every dose cohort, peripheral blood was drawn for TCR sequencing at baseline, cycle 4 day 1, and cycle 7 day 1. The samples were drawn from a first-in-human, open-label, multicenter phase I dose-escalation trial of ivuxolimab. Adults with locally advanced or metastatic melanoma, renal cell, hepatocellular, or head and neck squamous cell carcinoma were enrolled in the trial. Before TCR sequencing, CD4+ and CD8+ T cells were separately sorted from peripheral blood. Genomic DNA was isolated from the sorted cells so that the TCRbeta CDR3 region could be sequenced. The immunoSEQ Assay was used to sequence the TCRbeta CDR3 regions. The table was pulled from immuneACCESS by TCRdb, which kept in-frame rearrangements only. Such tables lose some clones; where checked, under half of the loss comes from unresolved V genes, and the rest has no known cause. Present in this sample are about 88,000 clones, approximately 85% of which were seen just once. Over 0.2% of the sample is in the top ten clones.

The data belong to a study of OX40 agonist ivuxolimab in advanced cancers. Study-wide context: Ivuxolimab, which targeted the costimulatory receptor OX40 (CD134), was an agonistic, fully human IgG2 monoclonal antibody. Intravenous ivuxolimab was administered to patients every 2 weeks at six dose levels: 0.01, 0.1, 0.3, 1.5, 3 and 10 mg/kg. Of the roughly 54 dose-escalation patients, hepatocellular carcinoma was present in roughly 19, melanoma in around 15, renal cell carcinoma in 9 and head and neck cancer in 9. In the dose-escalation cohort, 70% to 90% of patients were male, and the mean age was around 60 years with a range of roughly 20 to 79. Patients were allowed to have had prior anti-PD-1, anti-PD-L1 or anti-CTLA-4 therapy, and approximately 37% of the dose-escalation patients had been treated with checkpoint inhibitors. Partial responses occurred in three dose-escalation patients, of whom one had hepatocellular carcinoma and two had cutaneous melanoma. Peripheral TCRbeta sequencing was intended to test whether TCR sequence diversity was altered and clonal T-cell expansion was caused by ivuxolimab. The monotherapy dose-escalation portion (N of about 57 patients) of the phase I ivuxolimab trial is reported in the paper.

The paper's findings and limits, for the study overall: The antigen specificity of the peripheral T cells that underwent clonal expansion was not determined. After ivuxolimab, more expanded clones were found on average in CD8+ T cells than in CD4+ T cells. Low levels of normalized T-cell clonal expansion were also shown by some nonresponding patients. Partial responders in the 0.1-3.0 mg/kg groups had among the lowest normalized peripheral clonal expansion, especially among CD8+ T cells. Clonal expansion of both CD4+ and CD8+ blood T cells was observed from baseline to week 6 at doses 0.1 to 3.0 mg/kg.

This material consisted of CD4+ or CD8+ T cells sorted from blood, taken in a trial of the OX40 agonist ivuxolimab. The receptor was isolated from an adult with an advanced solid tumor such as melanoma, head and neck, liver or kidney cancer.

The CDR3 sequence is CASSLEAGLRSGELFF. The bases read TGTGCCAGCAGCTTAGAGGCTGGCCTACGGTCCGGGGAGCTGTTTTTT. Recombination linked TRBV7-6 to TRBJ2-2; the D gene lacks a confident call. Between the V and J ends, shortened by 1 base and 6 bases respectively, the junction contains 15 bases. CDR1 and CDR2, per the germline V gene, are SGHVS and FNYEAQ. Including cysteine and phenylalanine, the CDR3 has 16 amino acids. Only CDR3 DNA remains: 48 bases, in frame from the first base.